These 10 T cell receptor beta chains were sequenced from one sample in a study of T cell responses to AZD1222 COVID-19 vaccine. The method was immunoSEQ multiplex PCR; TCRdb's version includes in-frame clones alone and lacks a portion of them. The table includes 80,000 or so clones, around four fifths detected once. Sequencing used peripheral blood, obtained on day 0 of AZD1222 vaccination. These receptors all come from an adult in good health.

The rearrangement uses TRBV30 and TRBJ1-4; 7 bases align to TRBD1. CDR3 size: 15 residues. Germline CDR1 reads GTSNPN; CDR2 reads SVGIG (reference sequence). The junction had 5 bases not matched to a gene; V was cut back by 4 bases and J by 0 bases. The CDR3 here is CAWTGQSATNEKLFF. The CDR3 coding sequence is TGTGCCTGGACGGGACAGAGTGCAACTAATGAAAAACTGTTTTTT.

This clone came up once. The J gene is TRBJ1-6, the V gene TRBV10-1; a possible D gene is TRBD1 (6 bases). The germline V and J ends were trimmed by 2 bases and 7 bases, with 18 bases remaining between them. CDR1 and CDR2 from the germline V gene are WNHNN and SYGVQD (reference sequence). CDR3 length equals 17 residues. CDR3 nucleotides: TGCGCCAGCAGTGAGCCCGCCCAGGGGCCGAGGAATTCACCCCTCCACTTT. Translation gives CASSEPAQGPRNSPLHF.

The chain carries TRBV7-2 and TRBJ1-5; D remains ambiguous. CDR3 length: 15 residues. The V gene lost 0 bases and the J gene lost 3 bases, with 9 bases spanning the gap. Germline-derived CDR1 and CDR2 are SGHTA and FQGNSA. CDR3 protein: CASSLAVGTNQPQHF. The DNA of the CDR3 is TGTGCCAGCAGCTTAGCGGTCGGAACCAATCAGCCCCAGCATTTT.

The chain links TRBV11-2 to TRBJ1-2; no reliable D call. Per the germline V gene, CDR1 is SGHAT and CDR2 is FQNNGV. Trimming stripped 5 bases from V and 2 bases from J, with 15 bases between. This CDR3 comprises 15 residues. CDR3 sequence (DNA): TGTGCCAGCAGCCAAGGGCCGGGGTTAAACTATGGCTACACCTTC. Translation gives CASSQGPGLNYGYTF.

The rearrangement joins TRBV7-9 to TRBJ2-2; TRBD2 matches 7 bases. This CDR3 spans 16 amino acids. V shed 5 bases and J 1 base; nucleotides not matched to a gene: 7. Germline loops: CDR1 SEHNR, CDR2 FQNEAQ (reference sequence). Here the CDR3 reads CASSVTSALNTGELFF. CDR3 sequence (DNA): TGTGCCAGCAGCGTCACTAGCGCCTTGAACACCGGGGAGCTGTTTTTT.

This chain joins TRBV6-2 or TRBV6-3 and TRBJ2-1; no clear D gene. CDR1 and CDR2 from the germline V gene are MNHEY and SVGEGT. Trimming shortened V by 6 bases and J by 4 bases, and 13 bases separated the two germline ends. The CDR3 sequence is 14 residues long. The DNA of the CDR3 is TGTGCCAGCAGCCCTAACACTGGTTACAATGAGCAGTTCTTC. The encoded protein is CASSPNTGYNEQFF.

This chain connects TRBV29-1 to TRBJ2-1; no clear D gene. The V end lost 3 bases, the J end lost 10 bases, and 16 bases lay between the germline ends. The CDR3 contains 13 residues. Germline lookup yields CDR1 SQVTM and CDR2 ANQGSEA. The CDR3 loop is CSVDGLVGVEQFF. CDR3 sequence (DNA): TGCAGCGTTGATGGTTTAGTAGGCGTAGAGCAGTTCTTC.

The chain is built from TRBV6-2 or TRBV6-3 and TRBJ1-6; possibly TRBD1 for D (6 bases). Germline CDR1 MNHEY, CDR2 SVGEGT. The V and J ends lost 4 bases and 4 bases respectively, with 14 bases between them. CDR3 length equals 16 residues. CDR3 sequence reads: CASSSSATGYNSPLHF. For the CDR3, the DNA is TGTGCCAGCAGTTCCTCGGCGACAGGATATAATTCACCCCTCCACTTT.

The DNA for the CDR3 is TGTGCCAGCAGATTCGGAGGTGGGGACGACAATGAGCAGTTCTTC. It codes for CASRFGGGDDNEQFF. The chain links TRBV7-2 to TRBJ2-1, with D possibly being TRBD1 or TRBD2 (5 bases each). The ends were cut back, 6 bases at V and 5 bases at J, with 17 bases in the middle. Germline assignment: CDR1 SGHTA and CDR2 FQGNSA. The CDR3 sequence is 15 residues long.

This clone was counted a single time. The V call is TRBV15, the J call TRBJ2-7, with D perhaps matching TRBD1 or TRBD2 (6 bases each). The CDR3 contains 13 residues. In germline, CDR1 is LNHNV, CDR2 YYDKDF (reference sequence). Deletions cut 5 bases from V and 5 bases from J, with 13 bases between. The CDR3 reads CATSSHREDEQYF. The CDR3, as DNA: TGTGCCACCAGCTCGCACAGGGAGGACGAGCAGTACTTC.